The clone carrying this T cell receptor beta chain has a handful of counts. The data were produced by immunoSEQ multiplex PCR, yet TCRdb's version contains in-frame clones alone and is incomplete. The profile shows roughly 65,000 clones, over 75% of them singletons. The record originates from a study of technical replicates of blood from several donors. The CDR3 runs 14 residues. Germline-derived CDR1 and CDR2 are SEHNR and FQNEAQ (reference sequence). The V gene end was trimmed by 5 bases and the J gene end by 4 bases; junction bases not matched to a gene: 5. The source of this sequence is a human donor in good health. Some clones in this sample may be carry-over from other donors' samples. Material: PBMCs. The chain employs TRBV7-9 and TRBJ2-7; 10 nucleotides match TRBD1. The CDR3 DNA is TGTGCCAGCAGCGCGACAGGGGGCGAGTACGAGCAGTACTTC. This codes for CASSATGGEYEQYF.